This T cell receptor (beta chain) originates from a study of T cell changes during pregnancy in multiple sclerosis. Clones were sequenced by immunoSEQ multiplex PCR, and TCRdb holds only the in-frame ones, with some missing. The table records around 53,000 clones, about 90% of them present only once. This CDR3 comprises 12 residues. The germline gives CDR1 SQVTM, CDR2 ANQGSEA. After removal of 4 bases from V and 6 bases from J, the junction contained 3 bases not matched to a gene. This chain links TRBV29-1 with TRBJ2-7; 10 bases are shared with TRBD2. The receptor's source is a female donor with multiple sclerosis, enrolled in a pregnancy study. Source: CD4+ T cells from peripheral blood mononuclear cells, taken after pregnancy. The CDR3 reads CSVGSGGTEQYF. CDR3 nucleotides: TGCAGCGTTGGTAGCGGGGGGACCGAGCAGTACTTC.